The 15 T cell receptor beta chains below were found in one sample sequenced in a study of cytomegalovirus exposure and HLA in healthy donors. The PCR employed 60 Vbeta primers together with 13 Jbeta primers. Assay: immunoSEQ multiplex PCR; the TCRdb copy retains only in-frame clones and omits some. There are over 150,000 clones in the sample; approximately 80% occur only once, and 7.4% lies in the top ten. The source material was PBMCs. The receptors were gathered from a male donor in good health and CMV-seropositive.

This rearrangement joins TRBV4-2 to TRBJ1-3; a possible D gene is TRBD1 (6 bases). V lost 1 base to trimming and J lost 0 bases, with 10 bases between them. CDR1 and CDR2 (germline): LGHNA, YNFKEQ. The CDR3 length is 16 residues. CDR3 in amino acids: CASSQVEDSSGNTIYF. As DNA, the CDR3 is TGTGCCAGCAGCCAAGTTGAGGACAGCTCTGGAAACACCATATATTTT.

This chain joins TRBV9 and TRBJ1-6; possibly TRBD1 for D (6 bases). The CDR3 has 22 residues. Trimming shortened V by 3 bases and J by 6 bases, and 34 bases separated the two germline ends. CDR1 is SGDLS and CDR2 is YYNGEE in the germline V gene. CDR3 sequence: CASSASLDDRLESPVLNSPLHF. CDR3 sequence (DNA): TGTGCCAGCAGCGCCTCCTTAGACGACAGGCTAGAAAGCCCCGTCCTTAATTCACCCCTCCACTTT.

The gene calls are TRBV7-9 and TRBJ1-1; D remains ambiguous. The germline V gene encodes CDR1 SEHNR and CDR2 FQNEAQ (reference sequence). V was shortened by 7 bases and J by 4 bases, with 7 bases between the two germline ends. The length of the CDR3 is 11 residues. As DNA, the CDR3 is TGTGCCAGCACCGCGGGCACTGAAGCTTTCTTT. As protein: CASTAGTEAFF.

The V gene is TRBV6-4, the J gene TRBJ2-3; TRBD2 matches 8 bases. With V trimmed by 6 bases and J by 4 bases, 6 bases remained unmatched. From germline, CDR1 is MRHNA and CDR2 SNTAGT. The CDR3 runs 14 residues. CDR3 protein: CASSPGLESDTQYF. Written as DNA, the CDR3 is TGTGCCAGCAGCCCGGGACTAGAATCAGATACGCAGTATTTT.

The chain combines TRBV11-2 with TRBJ1-5; 9 bases agree with TRBD1. CDR1 is SGHAT, CDR2 FQNNGV, per germline. After removal of 2 bases from V and 3 bases from J, the junction contained 5 bases not matched to a gene. CDR3 size: 16 residues. CDR3 sequence: CASSLFGTGSNQPQHF. For the CDR3, the DNA is TGTGCCAGCAGCTTATTTGGGACAGGGTCCAATCAGCCCCAGCATTTT. Filled out from reference TRBV11-2 and TRBJ1-5, the complete variable domain reads EAGVAQSPRYKIIEKRQSVAFWCNPISGHATLYWYQQILGQGPKLLIQFQNNGVVDDSQLPKDRFSAERLKGVDSTLKIQPAKLEDSAVYLCASSLFGTGSNQPQHFGDGTRLSIL.

The chain couples TRBV19 to TRBJ2-7; 7 bases match TRBD1. The CDR3 is made up of 14 amino acids. Unmatched junction bases numbered 2, after V lost 3 bases and J lost 0 bases. Germline CDR1 and CDR2: LNHDA and SQIVND (reference sequence). The CDR3: CASSMGDSSYEQYF. The CDR3 bases are TGTGCCAGTAGTATGGGGGACAGCTCCTACGAGCAGTACTTC.

The chain joins TRBV11-2 to TRBJ1-2, with a weak D call TRBD1 (6 bases). Deletions cut 2 bases from V and 2 bases from J, with 12 bases between. Germline CDR1 and CDR2: SGHAT and FQNNGV. The CDR3 length is 15 residues. The CDR3 nucleotides read TGTGCCAGCAGCTTAACCCTGGACAGAAACTATGGCTACACCTTC. It translates to CASSLTLDRNYGYTF.

The J gene is TRBJ1-1, the V gene TRBV6-5, with a tentative D call TRBD1 (6 bases). The CDR3 covers 13 residues. Trimming cost V 5 bases and J 6 bases, with 13 bases left between them. The germline gives CDR1 MNHEY, CDR2 SVGAGI. CDR3: CASSAGTYAEAFF. CDR3 nucleotide sequence: TGTGCCAGCAGTGCCGGGACATACGCTGAAGCTTTCTTT.

CDR3 protein: CATSRGGDANYGYTF. Here the CDR3 DNA reads TGTGCCACCAGCAGAGGGGGAGATGCTAACTATGGCTACACCTTC. The gene calls are TRBV15 and TRBJ1-2; no firm D call. This CDR3 is 15 amino acids long. The V gene lost 1 base and the J gene lost 0 bases, with 9 bases spanning the gap. The V gene's germline CDR1 is LNHNV and CDR2 YYDKDF (reference sequence). The entire variable domain, with the rest obtained from reference TRBV15 and TRBJ1-2, is as follows: DAMVIQNPRYQVTQFGKPVTLSCSQTLNHNVMYWYQQKSSQAPKLLFHYYDKDFNNEADTPDNFQSRRPNTSFCFLDIRSPGLGDTAMYLCATSRGGDANYGYTFGSGTRLTVV.

J is TRBJ2-5 and V is TRBV6-1; tentative D call: TRBD2 (5 bases). V shed 7 bases and J shed 1 base, with 13 bases lying between them. The germline V gene has CDR1 MNHNS and CDR2 SASEGT. CDR3 length: 14 amino acids. The CDR3 protein is CASTPSRAQETQYF. CDR3 nucleotides: TGTGCCAGCACACCTAGCAGAGCCCAAGAGACCCAGTACTTC.

This clone was counted a single time. The rearrangement joins TRBV4-1 to TRBJ2-5, with 9 nucleotides matching TRBD1. With V trimmed by 1 base and J by 2 bases, 5 bases remained unmatched. The CDR3 runs to 16 residues. Germline V CDR1 and CDR2: MGHRA, YSYEKL. CDR3 region: CASSQVGTGSQETQYF. The CDR3 DNA reads TGCGCCAGCAGCCAAGTTGGGACAGGGAGTCAAGAGACCCAGTACTTC.

The chain combines TRBV7-2 with TRBJ2-2, with 8 bases matching TRBD2. Germline CDR1 is SGHTA and CDR2 is FQGNSA. This CDR3 region has 16 residues. Losses at the gene ends were 1 base for V and 8 bases for J; bases not matched to a gene: 9. CDR3: CASSLVAGGRLGELFF. CDR3 DNA: TGTGCCAGCAGCTTAGTTGCGGGGGGCCGGTTAGGGGAGCTGTTTTTT.

The rearrangement uses TRBV4-2 and TRBJ2-3, with 9 bases matching TRBD1. Germline CDR1 is LGHNA and CDR2 is YNFKEQ. V lost 4 bases and J lost 3; bases outside the gene matches: 11. The CDR3 totals 17 residues. The CDR3 sequence is CASSPGYGTGSTDTQYF. CDR3 coding DNA: TGTGCCAGCAGCCCGGGGTACGGGACAGGGTCGACAGATACGCAGTATTTT.

The chain has TRBV29-1 and TRBJ1-2; tentatively, D is TRBD1 (5 bases). V lost 1 base and J lost 2, with 17 bases in between. CDR1 and CDR2 (germline): SQVTM, ANQGSEA. CDR3 length: 16 amino acids. CDR3 sequence: CSVEALGGVRNYGYTF. DNA of the CDR3: TGCAGCGTTGAAGCTCTTGGAGGGGTCAGGAACTATGGCTACACCTTC.

The chain recombines TRBV7-9 with TRBJ2-7; D unclear. The ends were cut back, 3 bases at V and 4 bases at J, with 7 bases in the middle. CDR3 size: 12 residues. The germline V gene encodes CDR1 SEHNR and CDR2 FQNEAQ (reference sequence). The CDR3, as DNA: TGTGCCAGCAGCTTGGTAGTGTACGAGCAGTACTTC. It yields the protein CASSLVVYEQYF.